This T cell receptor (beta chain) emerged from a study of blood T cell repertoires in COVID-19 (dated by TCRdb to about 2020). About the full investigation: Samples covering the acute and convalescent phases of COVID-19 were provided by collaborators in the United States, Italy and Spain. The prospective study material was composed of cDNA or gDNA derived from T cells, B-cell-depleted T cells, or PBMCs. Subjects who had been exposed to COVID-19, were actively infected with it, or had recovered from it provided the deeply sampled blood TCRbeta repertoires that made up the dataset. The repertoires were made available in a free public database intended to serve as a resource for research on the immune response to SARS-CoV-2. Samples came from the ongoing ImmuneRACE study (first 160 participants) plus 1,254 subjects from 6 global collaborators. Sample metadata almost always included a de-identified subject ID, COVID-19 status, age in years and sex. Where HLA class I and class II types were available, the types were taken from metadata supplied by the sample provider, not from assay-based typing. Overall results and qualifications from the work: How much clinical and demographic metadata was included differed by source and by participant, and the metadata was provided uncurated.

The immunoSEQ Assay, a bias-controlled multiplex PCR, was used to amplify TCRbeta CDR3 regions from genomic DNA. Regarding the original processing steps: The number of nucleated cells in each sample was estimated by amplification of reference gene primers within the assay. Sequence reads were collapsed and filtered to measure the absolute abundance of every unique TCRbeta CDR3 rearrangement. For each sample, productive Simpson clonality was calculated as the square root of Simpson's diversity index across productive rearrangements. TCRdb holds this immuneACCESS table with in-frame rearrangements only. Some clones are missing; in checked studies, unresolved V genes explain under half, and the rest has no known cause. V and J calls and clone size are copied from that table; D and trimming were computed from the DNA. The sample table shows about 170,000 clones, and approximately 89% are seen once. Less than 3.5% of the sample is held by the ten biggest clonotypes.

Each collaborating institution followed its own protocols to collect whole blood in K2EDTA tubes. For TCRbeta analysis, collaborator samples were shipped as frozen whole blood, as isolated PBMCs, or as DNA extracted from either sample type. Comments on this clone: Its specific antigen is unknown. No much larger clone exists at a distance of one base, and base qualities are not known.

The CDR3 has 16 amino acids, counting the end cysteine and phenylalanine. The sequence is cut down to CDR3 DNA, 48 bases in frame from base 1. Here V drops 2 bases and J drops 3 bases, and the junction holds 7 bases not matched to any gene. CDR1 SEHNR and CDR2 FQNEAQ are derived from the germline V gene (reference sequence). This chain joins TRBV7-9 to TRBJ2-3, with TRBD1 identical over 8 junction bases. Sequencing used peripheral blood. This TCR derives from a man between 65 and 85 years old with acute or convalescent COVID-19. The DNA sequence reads TGTGCCAGCAGCTTACCCAGGGGGCAGGCGACAGATACGCAGTATTTT. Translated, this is CASSLPRGQATDTQYF.